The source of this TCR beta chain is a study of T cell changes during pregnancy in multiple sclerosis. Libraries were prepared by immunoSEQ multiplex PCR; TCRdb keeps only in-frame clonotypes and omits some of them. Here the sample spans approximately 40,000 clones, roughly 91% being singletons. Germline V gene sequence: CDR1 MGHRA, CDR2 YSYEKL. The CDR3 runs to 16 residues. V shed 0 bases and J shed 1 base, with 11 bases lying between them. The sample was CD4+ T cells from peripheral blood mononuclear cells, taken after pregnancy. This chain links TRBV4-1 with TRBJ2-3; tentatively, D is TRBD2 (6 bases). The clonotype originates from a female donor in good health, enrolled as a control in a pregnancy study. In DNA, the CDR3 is TGCGCCAGCAGCCAAGAAACGTCGGGGGGCACAGATACGCAGTATTTT. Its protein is CASSQETSGGTDTQYF.